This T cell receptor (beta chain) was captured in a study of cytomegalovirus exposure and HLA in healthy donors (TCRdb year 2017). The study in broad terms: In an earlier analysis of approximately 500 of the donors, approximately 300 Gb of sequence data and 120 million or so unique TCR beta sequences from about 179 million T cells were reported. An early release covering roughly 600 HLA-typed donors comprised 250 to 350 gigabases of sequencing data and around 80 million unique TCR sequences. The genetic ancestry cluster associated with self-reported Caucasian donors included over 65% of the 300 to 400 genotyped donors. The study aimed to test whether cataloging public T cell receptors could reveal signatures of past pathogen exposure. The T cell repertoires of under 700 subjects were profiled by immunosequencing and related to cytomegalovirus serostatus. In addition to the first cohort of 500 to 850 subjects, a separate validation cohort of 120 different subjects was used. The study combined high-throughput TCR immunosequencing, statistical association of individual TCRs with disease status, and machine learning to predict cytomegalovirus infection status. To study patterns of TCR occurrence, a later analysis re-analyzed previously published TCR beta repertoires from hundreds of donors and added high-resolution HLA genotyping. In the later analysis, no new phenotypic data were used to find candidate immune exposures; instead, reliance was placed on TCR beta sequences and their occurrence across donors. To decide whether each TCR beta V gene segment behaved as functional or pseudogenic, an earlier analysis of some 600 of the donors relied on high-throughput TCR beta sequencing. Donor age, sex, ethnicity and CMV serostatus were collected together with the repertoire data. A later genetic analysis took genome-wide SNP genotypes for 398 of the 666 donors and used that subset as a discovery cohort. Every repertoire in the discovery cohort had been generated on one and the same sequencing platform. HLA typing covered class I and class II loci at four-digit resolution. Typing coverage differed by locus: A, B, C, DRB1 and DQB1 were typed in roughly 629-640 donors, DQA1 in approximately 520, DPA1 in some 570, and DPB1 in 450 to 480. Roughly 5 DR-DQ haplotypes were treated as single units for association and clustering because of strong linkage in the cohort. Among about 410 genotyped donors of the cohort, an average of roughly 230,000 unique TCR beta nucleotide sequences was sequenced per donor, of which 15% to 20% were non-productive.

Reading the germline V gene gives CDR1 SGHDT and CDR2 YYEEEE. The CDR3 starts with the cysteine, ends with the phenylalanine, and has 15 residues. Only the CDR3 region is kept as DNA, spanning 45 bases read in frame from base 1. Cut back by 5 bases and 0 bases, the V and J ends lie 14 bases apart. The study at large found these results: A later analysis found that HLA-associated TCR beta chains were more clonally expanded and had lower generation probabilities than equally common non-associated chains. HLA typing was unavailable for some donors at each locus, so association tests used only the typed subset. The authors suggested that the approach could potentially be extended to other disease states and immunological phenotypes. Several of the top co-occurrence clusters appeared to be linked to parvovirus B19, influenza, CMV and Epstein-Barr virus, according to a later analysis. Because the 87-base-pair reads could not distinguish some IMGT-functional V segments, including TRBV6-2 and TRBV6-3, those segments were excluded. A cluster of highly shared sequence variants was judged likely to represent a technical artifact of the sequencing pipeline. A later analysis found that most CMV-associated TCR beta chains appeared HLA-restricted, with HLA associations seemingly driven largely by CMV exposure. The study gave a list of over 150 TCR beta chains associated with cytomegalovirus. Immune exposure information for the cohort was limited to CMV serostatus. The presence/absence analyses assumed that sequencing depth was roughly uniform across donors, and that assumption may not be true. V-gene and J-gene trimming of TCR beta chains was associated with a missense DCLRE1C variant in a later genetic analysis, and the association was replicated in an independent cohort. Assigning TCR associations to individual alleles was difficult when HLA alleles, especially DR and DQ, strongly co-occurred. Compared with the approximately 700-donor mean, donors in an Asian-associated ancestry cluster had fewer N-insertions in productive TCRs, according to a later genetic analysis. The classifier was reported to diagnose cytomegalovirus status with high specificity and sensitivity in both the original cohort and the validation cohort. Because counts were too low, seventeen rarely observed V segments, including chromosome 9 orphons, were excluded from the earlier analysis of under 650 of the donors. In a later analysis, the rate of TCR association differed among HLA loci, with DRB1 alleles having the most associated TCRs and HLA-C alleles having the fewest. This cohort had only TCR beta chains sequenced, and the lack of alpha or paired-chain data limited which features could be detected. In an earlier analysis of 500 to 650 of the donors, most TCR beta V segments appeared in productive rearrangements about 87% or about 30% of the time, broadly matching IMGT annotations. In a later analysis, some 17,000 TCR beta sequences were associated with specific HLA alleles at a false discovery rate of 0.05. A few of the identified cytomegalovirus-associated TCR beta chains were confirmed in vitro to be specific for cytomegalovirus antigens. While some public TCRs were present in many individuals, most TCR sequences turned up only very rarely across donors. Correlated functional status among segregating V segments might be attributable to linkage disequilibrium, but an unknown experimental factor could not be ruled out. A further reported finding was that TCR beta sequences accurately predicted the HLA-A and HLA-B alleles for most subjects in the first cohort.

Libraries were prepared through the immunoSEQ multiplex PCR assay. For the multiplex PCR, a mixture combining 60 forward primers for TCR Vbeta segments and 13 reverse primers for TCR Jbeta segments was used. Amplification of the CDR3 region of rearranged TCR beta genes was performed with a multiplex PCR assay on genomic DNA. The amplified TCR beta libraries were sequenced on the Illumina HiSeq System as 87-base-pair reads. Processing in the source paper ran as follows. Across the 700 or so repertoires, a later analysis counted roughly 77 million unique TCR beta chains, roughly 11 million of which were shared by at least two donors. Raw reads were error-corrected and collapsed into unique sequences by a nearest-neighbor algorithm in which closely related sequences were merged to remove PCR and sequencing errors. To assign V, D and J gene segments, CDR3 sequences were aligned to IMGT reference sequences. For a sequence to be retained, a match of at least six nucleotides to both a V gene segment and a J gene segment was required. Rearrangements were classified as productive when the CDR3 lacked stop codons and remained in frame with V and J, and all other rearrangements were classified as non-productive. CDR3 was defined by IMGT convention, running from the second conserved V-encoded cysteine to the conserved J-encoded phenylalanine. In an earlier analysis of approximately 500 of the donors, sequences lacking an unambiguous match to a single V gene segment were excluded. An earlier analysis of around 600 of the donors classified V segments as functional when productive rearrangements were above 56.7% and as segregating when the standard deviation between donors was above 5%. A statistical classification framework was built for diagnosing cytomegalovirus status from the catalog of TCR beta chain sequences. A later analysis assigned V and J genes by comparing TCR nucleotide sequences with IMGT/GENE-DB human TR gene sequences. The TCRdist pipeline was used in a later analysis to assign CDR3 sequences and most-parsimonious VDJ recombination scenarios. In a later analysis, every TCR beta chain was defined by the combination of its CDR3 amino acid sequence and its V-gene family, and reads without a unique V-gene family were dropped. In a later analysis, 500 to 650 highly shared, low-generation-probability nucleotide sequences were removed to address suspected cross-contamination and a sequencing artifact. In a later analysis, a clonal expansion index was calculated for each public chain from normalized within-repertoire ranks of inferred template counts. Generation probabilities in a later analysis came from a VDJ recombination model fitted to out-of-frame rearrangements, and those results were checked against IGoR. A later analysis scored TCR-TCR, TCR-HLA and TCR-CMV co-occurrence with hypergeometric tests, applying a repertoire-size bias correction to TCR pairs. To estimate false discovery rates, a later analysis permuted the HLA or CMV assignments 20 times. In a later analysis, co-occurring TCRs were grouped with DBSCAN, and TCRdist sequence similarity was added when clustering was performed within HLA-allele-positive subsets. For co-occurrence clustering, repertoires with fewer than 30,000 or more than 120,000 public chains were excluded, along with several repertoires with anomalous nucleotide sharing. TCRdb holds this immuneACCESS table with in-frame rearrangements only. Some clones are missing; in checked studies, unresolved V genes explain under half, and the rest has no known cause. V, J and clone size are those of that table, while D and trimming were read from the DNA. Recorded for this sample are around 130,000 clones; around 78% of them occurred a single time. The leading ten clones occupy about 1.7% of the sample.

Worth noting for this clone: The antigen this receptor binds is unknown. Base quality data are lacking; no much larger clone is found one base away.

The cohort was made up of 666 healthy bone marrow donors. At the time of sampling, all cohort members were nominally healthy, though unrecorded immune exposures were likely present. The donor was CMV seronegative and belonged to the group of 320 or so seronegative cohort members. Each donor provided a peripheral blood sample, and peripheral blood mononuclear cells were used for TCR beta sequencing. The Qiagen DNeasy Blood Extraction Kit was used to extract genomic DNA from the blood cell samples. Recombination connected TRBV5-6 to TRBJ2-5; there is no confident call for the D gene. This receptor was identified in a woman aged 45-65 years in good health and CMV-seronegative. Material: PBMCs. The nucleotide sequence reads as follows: TGTGCCAGCAGGCTGGGTGGGCTAAACCAAGAGACCCAGTACTTC. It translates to CASRLGGLNQETQYF.